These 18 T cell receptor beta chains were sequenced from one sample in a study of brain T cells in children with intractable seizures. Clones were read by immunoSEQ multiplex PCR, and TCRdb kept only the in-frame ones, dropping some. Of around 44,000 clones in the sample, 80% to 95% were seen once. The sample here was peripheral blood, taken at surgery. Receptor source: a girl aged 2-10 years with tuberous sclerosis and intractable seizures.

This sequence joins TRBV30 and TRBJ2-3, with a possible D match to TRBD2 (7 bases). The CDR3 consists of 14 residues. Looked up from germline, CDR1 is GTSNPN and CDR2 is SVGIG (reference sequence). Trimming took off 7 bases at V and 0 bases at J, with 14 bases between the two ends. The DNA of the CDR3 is TGTGCCTCCGGGGCGGGGGCTAGCACAGATACGCAGTATTTT. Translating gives CASGAGASTDTQYF.

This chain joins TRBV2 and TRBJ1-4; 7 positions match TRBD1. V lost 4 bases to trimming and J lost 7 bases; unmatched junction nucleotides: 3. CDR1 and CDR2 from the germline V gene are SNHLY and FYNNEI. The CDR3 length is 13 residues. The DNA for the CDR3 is TGTGCCAGCAGTGTAGGGACAGCTGAAAAACTGTTTTTT. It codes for CASSVGTAEKLFF.

The CDR3: CASSDGGSGNQPQHF. The CDR3 DNA reads as TGTGCCAGCAGTGACGGGGGCTCGGGCAATCAGCCCCAGCATTTT. The rearrangement joins TRBV2 to TRBJ1-5, with D possibly being TRBD1 (6 bases). With 3 bases removed from V and 2 bases from J, the gap between germline ends came to 11 bases. This CDR3 contains 15 residues. The germline V gene has CDR1 SNHLY and CDR2 FYNNEI.

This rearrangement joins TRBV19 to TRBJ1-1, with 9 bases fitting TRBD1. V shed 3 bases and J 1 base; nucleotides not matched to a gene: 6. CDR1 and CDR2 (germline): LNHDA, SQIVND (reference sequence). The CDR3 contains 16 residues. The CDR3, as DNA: TGTGCCAGTAGTATGGGGACAGGGTATACGAACACTGAAGCTTTCTTT. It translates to CASSMGTGYTNTEAFF.

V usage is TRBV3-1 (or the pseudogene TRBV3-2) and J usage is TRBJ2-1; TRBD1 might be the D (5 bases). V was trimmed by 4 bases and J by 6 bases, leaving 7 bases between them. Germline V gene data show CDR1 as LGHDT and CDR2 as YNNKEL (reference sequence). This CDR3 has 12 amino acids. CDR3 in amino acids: CASSRQTNEQFF. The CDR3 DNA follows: TGTGCCAGCAGCCGACAGACCAATGAGCAGTTCTTC.

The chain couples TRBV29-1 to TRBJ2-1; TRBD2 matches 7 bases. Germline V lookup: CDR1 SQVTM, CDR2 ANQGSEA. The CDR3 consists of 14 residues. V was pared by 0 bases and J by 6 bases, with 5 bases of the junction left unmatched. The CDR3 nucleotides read TGCAGCGTTGAAGAGACTAGCCGGGGCAATGAGCAGTTCTTC. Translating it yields CSVEETSRGNEQFF.

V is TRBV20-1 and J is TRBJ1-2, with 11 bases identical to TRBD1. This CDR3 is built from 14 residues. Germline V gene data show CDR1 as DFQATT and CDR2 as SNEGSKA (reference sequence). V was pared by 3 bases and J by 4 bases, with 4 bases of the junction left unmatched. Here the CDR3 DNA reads TGCAGTGCTAGTCCCGGGACAGGGGGCTATGGCTACACCTTC. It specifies CSASPGTGGYGYTF.

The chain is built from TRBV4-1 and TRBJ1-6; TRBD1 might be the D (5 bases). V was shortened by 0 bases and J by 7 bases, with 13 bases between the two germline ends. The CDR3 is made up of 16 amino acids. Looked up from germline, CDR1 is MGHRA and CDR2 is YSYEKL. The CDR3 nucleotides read TGCGCCAGCAGCCAAGAACCGATCAGGGTGAATTCACCCCTCCACTTT. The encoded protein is CASSQEPIRVNSPLHF.

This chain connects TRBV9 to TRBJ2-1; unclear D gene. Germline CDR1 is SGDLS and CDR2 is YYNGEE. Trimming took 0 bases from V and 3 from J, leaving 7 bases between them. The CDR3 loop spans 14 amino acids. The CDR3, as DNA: TGTGCCAGCAGCGTAGACTCCCACTACAATGAGCAGTTCTTC. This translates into CASSVDSHYNEQFF.

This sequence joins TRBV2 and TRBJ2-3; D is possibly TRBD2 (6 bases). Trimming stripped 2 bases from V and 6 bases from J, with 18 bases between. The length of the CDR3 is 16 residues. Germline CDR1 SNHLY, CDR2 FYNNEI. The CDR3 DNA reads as TGTGCCAGCAGTGAACGTATTAGCGGCCGTACTGATACGCAGTATTTT. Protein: CASSERISGRTDTQYF.

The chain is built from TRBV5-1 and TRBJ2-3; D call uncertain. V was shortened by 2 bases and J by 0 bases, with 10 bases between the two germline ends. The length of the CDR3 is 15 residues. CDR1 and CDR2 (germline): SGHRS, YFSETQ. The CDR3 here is CASSLKGYSTDTQYF. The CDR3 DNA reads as TGCGCCAGCAGCTTAAAGGGATATAGCACAGATACGCAGTATTTT. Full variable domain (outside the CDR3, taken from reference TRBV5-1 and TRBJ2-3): KAGVTQTPRYLIKTRGQQVTLSCSPISGHRSVSWYQQTPGQGLQFLFEYFSETQRNKGNFPGRFSGRQFSNSRSEMNVSTLELGDSALYLCASSLKGYSTDTQYFGPGTRLTVL.

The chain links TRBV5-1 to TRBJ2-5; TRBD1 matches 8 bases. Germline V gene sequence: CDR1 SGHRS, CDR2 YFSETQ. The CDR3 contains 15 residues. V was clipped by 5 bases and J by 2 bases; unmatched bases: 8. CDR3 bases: TGCGCCAGCAGTCGGACAGGGAAGACACAAGAGACCCAGTACTTC. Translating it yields CASSRTGKTQETQYF.

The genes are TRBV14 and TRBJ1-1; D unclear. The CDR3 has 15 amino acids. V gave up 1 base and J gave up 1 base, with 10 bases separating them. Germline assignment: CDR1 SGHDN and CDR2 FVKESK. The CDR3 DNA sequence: TGTGCCAGCAGCCAAGTGATAGGGCCGAACACTGAAGCTTTCTTT. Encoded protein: CASSQVIGPNTEAFF.

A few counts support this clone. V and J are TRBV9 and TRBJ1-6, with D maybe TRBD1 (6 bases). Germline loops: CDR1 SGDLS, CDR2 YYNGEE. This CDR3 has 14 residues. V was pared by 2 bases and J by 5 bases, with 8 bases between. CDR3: CASSVTGNNSPLHF. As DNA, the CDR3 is TGTGCCAGCAGCGTTACAGGGAATAATTCACCCCTCCACTTT.

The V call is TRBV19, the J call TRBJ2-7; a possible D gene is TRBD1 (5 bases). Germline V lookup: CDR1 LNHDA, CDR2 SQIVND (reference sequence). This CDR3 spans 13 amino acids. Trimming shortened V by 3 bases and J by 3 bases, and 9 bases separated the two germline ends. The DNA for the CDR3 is TGTGCCAGTAGTATTGGGCAGGGCTACGAGCAGTACTTC. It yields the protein CASSIGQGYEQYF.

This CDR3 reads CASSDDRSSYEQYF. In DNA form, the CDR3 reads TGTGCCAGCAGTGACGACAGGAGCTCCTACGAGCAGTACTTC. The chain is built from TRBV2 and TRBJ2-7; the D gene is possibly TRBD1 (6 bases). There are 14 residues in the CDR3. In germline, CDR1 is SNHLY, CDR2 FYNNEI. Trimming took off 3 bases at V and 0 bases at J, with 9 bases between the two ends.

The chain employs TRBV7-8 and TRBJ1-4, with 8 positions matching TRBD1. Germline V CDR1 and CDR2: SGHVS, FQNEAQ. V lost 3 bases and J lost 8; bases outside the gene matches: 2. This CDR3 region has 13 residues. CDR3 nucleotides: TGTGCCAGCAGCTTTCGGACAGGGGAAAAACTGTTTTTT. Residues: CASSFRTGEKLFF.

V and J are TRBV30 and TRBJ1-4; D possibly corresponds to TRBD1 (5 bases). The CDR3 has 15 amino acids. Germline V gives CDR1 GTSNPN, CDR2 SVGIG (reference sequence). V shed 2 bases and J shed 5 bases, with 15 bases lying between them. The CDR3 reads CAWSTGTVVNEKLFF. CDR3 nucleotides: TGTGCCTGGAGTACTGGGACGGTCGTCAATGAAAAACTGTTTTTT. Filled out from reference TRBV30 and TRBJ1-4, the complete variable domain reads SQTIHQWPATLVQPVGSPLSLECTVEGTSNPNLYWYRQAAGRGLQLLFYSVGIGQISSEVPQNLSASRPQDRQFILSSKKLLLSDSGFYLCAWSTGTVVNEKLFFGSGTQLSVL.